The rows below give T cell receptor beta chains drawn from one sample of a study of blood T cells in healthy people across ages. TCRdb re-called the 5' RACE reads through MiXCR, storing one row per CDR3 protein. This sample has around 1,100,000 distinct CDR3 sequences, with around two fifths found just once. The sample was blood. Source of these receptors: a man in his late teens or twenties in good health. Both conserved end residues are part of each CDR3. D genes are given only for firm matches. Only part of the rows carry a size: once, few, many, or a class if the clone is expanded.

d_gene,v_gene,abundance,j_gene,CDR3aa,CDR3nt
TRBD1,TRBV24-1,NA,TRBJ2-5,CATSDRGRRETQYF,TGTGCCACCAGTGATAGGGGGCGGCGAGAGACCCAGTACTTC
TRBD1,TRBV12-3/TRBV12-4,NA,TRBJ1-4,CASSSGQGAPGEKLFF,TGTGCCAGCAGTTCGGGACAGGGGGCGCCGGGTGAAAAACTGTTTTTT
TRBD1,TRBV29-1,few,TRBJ1-2,CSSGVQGGSDGYTF,TGCAGCTCTGGGGTCCAGGGGGGTAGTGATGGCTACACCTTC
NA,TRBV14,NA,TRBJ2-2,CASSQSRTGELFF,TGTGCCAGCAGCCAGAGTAGGACCGGGGAGCTGTTTTTT
TRBD2,TRBV6-5,NA,TRBJ2-1,CASGLAGNNEQFF,TGTGCCAGTGGACTAGCGGGGAACAATGAGCAGTTCTTC
TRBD2,TRBV6-5,NA,TRBJ2-3,CASSYSRSGGLTDTQYF,TGTGCCAGCAGTTACTCGCGATCGGGGGGTCTCACAGATACGCAGTATTTT
NA,TRBV20-1,few,TRBJ1-2,CSAAKSPVTNYGYTF,TGCAGTGCCGCCAAGAGCCCCGTAACTAACTATGGCTACACCTTC
NA,TRBV7-6,NA,TRBJ2-1,CASSVAEGNAQFF,TGTGCCAGCAGCGTAGCGGAGGGGAACGCGCAGTTCTTC
NA,TRBV5-1,NA,TRBJ2-3,CASSVELTDTQYF,TGCGCCAGCAGCGTGGAATTGACAGATACGCAGTATTTT
TRBD1,TRBV27,few,TRBJ2-1,CASSTIGTGHNEQFF,TGTGCCAGCAGTACTATCGGGACAGGACATAATGAGCAGTTCTTC
NA,TRBV5-8,NA,TRBJ2-5,CASSLTGRELNNEQYF,TGTGCCAGCAGCTTGACAGGCAGGGAGCTTAACAATGAGCAGTACTTC
TRBD1,TRBV7-2,NA,TRBJ1-1,CASSAGQVYTEAFF,TGTGCCAGCAGCGCTGGACAGGTCTACACTGAAGCTTTCTTT
TRBD1,TRBV7-2,NA,TRBJ2-5,CASSLEGRGSREQYF,TGTGCCAGCAGCTTAGAAGGCAGGGGGTCGAGGGAGCAGTACTTC
NA,TRBV6-2/TRBV6-3,few,TRBJ1-6,CASSYPNYGLRNSPLHF,TGTGCCAGCAGTTACCCAAACTACGGCCTCCGTAATTCACCCCTCCACTTT
NA,TRBV14,many,TRBJ2-1,CASSLLGRYNEQFF,TGTGCCAGCAGCCTCCTGGGACGTTACAATGAGCAGTTCTTC
NA,TRBV6-2/TRBV6-3,few,TRBJ2-3,CATRRGTDTQYF,TGTGCCACCAGAAGGGGCACAGATACGCAGTATTTT
NA,TRBV4-3,NA,TRBJ2-4,CASSQAFRDRQEAQYF,TGCGCCAGCAGCCAAGCCTTCCGGGACCGTCAAGAGGCCCAGTACTTC
TRBD2,TRBV5-1,few,TRBJ2-5,CASSLRTSGGAETQYF,TGCGCCAGCAGCTTGCGGACTAGCGGGGGGGCAGAGACCCAGTACTTC
NA,TRBV3-1,NA,TRBJ2-7,CASSQIRYEQYF,TGTGCCAGCAGCCAGATCCGTTACGAGCAGTACTTC
TRBD1,TRBV9,few,TRBJ2-1,CASSVSIGTGPYNEQFF,TGTGCCAGCAGCGTTAGTATAGGGACAGGGCCCTACAATGAGCAGTTCTTC
TRBD1,TRBV6-1,few,TRBJ1-1,CASSETGGGTEAFF,TGTGCCAGCAGTGAGACAGGGGGTGGCACTGAAGCTTTCTTT
NA,TRBV20-1,many,TRBJ1-5,CSARHTNQPQHF,TGCAGTGCTCGCCATACTAATCAGCCCCAGCATTTT
TRBD2,TRBV12-3/TRBV12-4,many,TRBJ2-3,CASSPGLASDTQYF,TGTGCCAGCAGCCCCGGACTAGCGTCAGATACGCAGTATTTT
TRBD1,TRBV29-1,NA,TRBJ1-2,CSVVDRGDYGYTF,TGCAGCGTGGTAGACAGGGGAGACTATGGCTACACCTTC
NA,TRBV2,NA,TRBJ1-5,CASEGYSNQPQHF,TGTGCCAGCGAAGGGTATAGCAATCAGCCCCAGCATTTT
TRBD2,TRBV25-1,NA,TRBJ2-7,CASSEAGGVGYEQYF,TGTGCCAGCAGTGAAGCTGGGGGGGTGGGTTACGAGCAGTACTTC
NA,TRBV4-3,NA,TRBJ2-6,CASSQETGTGANVLTF,TGCGCCAGCAGCCAAGAAACAGGGACTGGGGCCAACGTCCTGACTTTC
NA,TRBV6-1,many,TRBJ2-3,CASSGAGSSADTQYF,TGTGCCAGCAGTGGGGCAGGTTCTTCGGCAGATACGCAGTATTTT
NA,TRBV4-2,few,TRBJ2-1,CASSPTGAVGHEQFF,TGTGCCAGCAGCCCGACTGGAGCGGTAGGTCATGAGCAGTTCTTC
NA,TRBV27,NA,TRBJ1-1,CASSLSQGVTEAFF,TGTGCCAGCAGTTTATCGCAGGGAGTGACTGAAGCTTTCTTT
NA,TRBV4-1,NA,TRBJ1-1,CASSQEPSGTEAFF,TGCGCCAGCAGCCAAGAGCCCAGTGGAACTGAAGCTTTCTTT
NA,TRBV11-2,NA,TRBJ2-3,CASSLVAGVHPTDTQYF,TGTGCCAGCAGCTTAGTCGCAGGCGTCCATCCCACAGATACGCAGTATTTT
TRBD1,TRBV12-3/TRBV12-4,NA,TRBJ1-5,CASSGQGHSNQPQHF,TGTGCCAGCAGCGGACAGGGACATAGCAATCAGCCCCAGCATTTT
NA,TRBV20-1,NA,TRBJ2-3,CSATPRSADTQYF,TGCAGCGCTACCCCGAGGTCTGCAGATACGCAGTATTTT
NA,TRBV4-2,NA,TRBJ1-5,CASSQVPGANQPQHF,TGTGCCAGCAGCCAAGTACCGGGCGCCAATCAGCCCCAGCATTTT
NA,TRBV20-1,NA,TRBJ1-5,CSATDSLPHQPQHF,TGCAGTGCTACGGACAGCCTACCCCATCAGCCCCAGCATTTT
NA,TRBV7-2,NA,TRBJ2-1,CASSLLASGGGLYNEQFF,TGTGCCAGCAGCTTACTTGCTAGCGGAGGGGGCCTGTACAATGAGCAGTTCTTC
NA,TRBV4-3,many,TRBJ2-3,CASSQLVGDTQYF,TGCGCCAGCAGCCAATTGGTCGGAGATACGCAGTATTTT
NA,TRBV20-1,many,TRBJ2-4,CSARAYTENIQYF,TGCAGTGCTAGGGCGTACACTGAAAACATTCAGTACTTC
TRBD1,TRBV2,few,TRBJ1-5,CASTSRGTNQPQHF,TGTGCCAGCACTTCCAGGGGGACCAATCAGCCCCAGCATTTT
NA,TRBV7-2,NA,TRBJ2-4,CASSLIRDGNIQYF,TGTGCCAGCAGCTTAATCCGGGACGGAAACATTCAGTACTTC
NA,TRBV3-1,NA,TRBJ2-5,CASSLGGRLGKTQYF,TGTGCCAGCAGCCTCGGGGGCAGACTAGGAAAGACCCAGTACTTC
NA,TRBV7-2,many,TRBJ2-1,CASSYDMVRDEQFF,TGTGCCAGCAGCTATGACATGGTTAGGGATGAGCAGTTCTTC
TRBD1,TRBV4-3,many,TRBJ2-1,CASSQTGRNEQFF,TGCGCCAGCAGCCAGACAGGGCGGAATGAGCAGTTCTTC
TRBD1,TRBV5-6,NA,TRBJ2-4,CASSLRGRGRENIQYF,TGTGCCAGCAGCTTGAGGGGCAGGGGGCGCGAAAACATTCAGTACTTC
NA,TRBV6-5,few,TRBJ2-5,CASSQRHLETQYF,TGTGCCAGCAGCCAACGGCATTTAGAGACCCAGTACTTC
NA,TRBV6-2/TRBV6-3,few,TRBJ2-1,CASRQSVGGDYNEQFF,TGTGCCAGCAGACAATCAGTCGGCGGGGATTACAATGAGCAGTTCTTC
NA,TRBV12-3/TRBV12-4,few,TRBJ1-1,CASSARDGNTEAFF,TGTGCCAGCAGCGCCCGGGACGGAAACACTGAAGCTTTCTTT
NA,TRBV4-3,NA,TRBJ1-2,CASSQATGSNYGYTF,TGCGCCAGCAGCCAAGCAACAGGATCTAACTATGGCTACACCTTC
NA,TRBV7-2,NA,TRBJ2-1,CASSLTRLDNEQFF,TGTGCCAGCAGCCTAACGCGTCTGGACAATGAGCAGTTCTTC
NA,TRBV13,few,TRBJ1-2,CASSFAGVLTAYGYTF,TGTGCCAGCAGCTTCGCAGGGGTCCTAACCGCCTATGGCTACACCTTC
NA,TRBV20-1,few,TRBJ1-5,CSASEGVGNQPQHF,TGCAGTGCTAGTGAGGGGGTAGGCAATCAGCCCCAGCATTTT